Presented here are 28 T cell receptor beta chains from one specimen sequenced in a study of blood T cell repertoires in COVID-19. Only in-frame clones appear in the TCRdb table, and some are missing; sequencing was by immunoSEQ multiplex PCR. Of roughly 70,000 clones listed, 70% to 85% are singletons. Sequencing was performed on peripheral blood. These receptors were obtained from a woman aged 70 to 79 with acute or convalescent COVID-19.

The rearrangement joins TRBV21-1 to TRBJ2-7; the table's D gene call, TRBD1, was not cross checked with the DNA. TRBV21-1 is reported as a pseudogene. CDR3 size: 14 residues. The CDR3 loop is CASSLLDRGHEQYF. CDR3 nucleotide sequence: TGTGCCAGCAGCCTTTTGGACAGGGGCCACGAGCAGTACTTC.

Here the CDR3 DNA reads TGTGCCAGCAGTTTAAGGGCTCCGGGACAGGGGTATAGGAACATTCAGTACTTC. Its translation: CASSLRAPGQGYRNIQYF. The chain uses TRBV27 and TRBJ2-4; 10 bases match TRBD1. V gave up 2 bases and J gave up 7 bases; unmatched junction bases: 14. Per germline, CDR1 MNHEY and CDR2 SMNVEV (reference sequence). The CDR3 is 18 residues long.

The V call is TRBV6-4, the J call TRBJ1-1, with D possibly matching TRBD1 (5 bases). The CDR3 is made up of 13 amino acids. From germline, CDR1 is MRHNA and CDR2 SNTAGT. V lost 3 bases and J 5 bases, leaving 10 bases between the germline ends. The DNA of the CDR3 is TGTGCCAGCAGTGAAGGGGTTCGTACTGAAGCTTTCTTT. Translation gives CASSEGVRTEAFF.

The chain combines TRBV5-6 with TRBJ1-2, with a tentative D call TRBD1 (6 bases). There are 15 residues in the CDR3. Trimming took 6 bases from V and 4 from J, leaving 19 bases between them. Germline CDR1 SGHDT, CDR2 YYEEEE. CDR3 region: CASTRRATGGYGYTF. The CDR3 coding sequence is TGTGCCAGCACTCGTCGGGCGACAGGAGGCTATGGCTACACCTTC.

The J gene is TRBJ2-3, the V gene TRBV3-1 (or the pseudogene TRBV3-2); the match to TRBD2 covers 12 bases. Germline assignment: CDR1 LGHDT and CDR2 YNNKEL (reference sequence). V shed 4 bases and J 6 bases; nucleotides not matched to a gene: 5. This CDR3 has 15 residues. The CDR3 protein is CASSLASGGADTQYF. The CDR3 DNA reads as TGTGCCAGCAGCCTAGCTAGCGGGGGGGCGGATACGCAGTATTTT.

This clone was counted only a few times. J is TRBJ1-6 and V is TRBV29-1, with 7 nucleotides matching TRBD1. Trimming cost V 7 bases and J 7 bases; bases outside gene matches: 4. The CDR3 consists of 12 residues. Germline CDR1 reads SQVTM; CDR2 reads ANQGSEA. The CDR3 reads CSAGQPNSPLHF. The CDR3 DNA follows: TGCAGCGCGGGACAGCCAAATTCACCCCTCCACTTT.

The chain is built from TRBV19 and TRBJ1-1, with D possibly being TRBD1 (6 bases). From germline, CDR1 is LNHDA and CDR2 SQIVND (reference sequence). This CDR3 has 16 residues. V was cut by 5 bases and J by 0 bases, with 16 bases left in between. CDR3 DNA sequence: TGTGCCAGTAGTGCTCGACCGACAGGACTGAACACTGAAGCTTTCTTT. Translation gives CASSARPTGLNTEAFF. Full variable domain (missing parts from reference TRBV19 and TRBJ1-1): DGGITQSPKYLFRKEGQNVTLSCEQNLNHDAMYWYRQDPGQGLRLIYYSQIVNDFQKGDIAEGYSVSREKKESFPLTVTSAQKNPTAFYLCASSARPTGLNTEAFFGQGTRLTVV.

The V gene is TRBV6-1, the J gene TRBJ2-7, with 7 bases that match TRBD1. J lost 12 bases, V lost 1 base, and 6 bases had no gene match. Per the germline V gene, CDR1 is MNHNS and CDR2 is SASEGT. The CDR3 spans 12 residues. The CDR3 DNA is TGTGCCAGCAGTGAAGTCAAGGGACAGAGGTACTTC. Translated: CASSEVKGQRYF.

This sequence joins TRBV2 and TRBJ2-1, with 9 bases that match TRBD2. The CDR3 consists of 15 residues. V lost 6 bases to trimming and J lost 9 bases; unmatched junction nucleotides: 12. CDR1 is SNHLY and CDR2 is FYNNEI in the germline V gene. CDR3 DNA sequence: TGTGCCAGCAGCGGAAGGCGGGAGGGCCGGGGTGAGCAGTTCTTC. It yields the protein CASSGRREGRGEQFF.

The chain combines TRBV6-1 with TRBJ2-3; 9 nucleotides agree with TRBD2. The V gene end was trimmed by 2 bases and the J gene end by 1 base; junction bases not matched to a gene: 10. CDR3 length equals 18 residues. Germline loops: CDR1 MNHNS, CDR2 SASEGT. CDR3 nucleotide sequence: TGTGCCAGCAGTGAATATGATGGATTAGCGGGAGGCACAGATACGCAGTATTTT. Translated: CASSEYDGLAGGTDTQYF.

The chain couples TRBV7-9 to TRBJ1-2, with D possibly matching TRBD1 (6 bases). The germline CDR1 and CDR2 sequences are SEHNR and FQNEAQ (reference sequence). V lost 5 bases and J 8 bases, leaving 21 bases between the germline ends. CDR3 size: 15 residues. This CDR3 is CASSPEGGPTGGYTF. CDR3 in DNA: TGTGCCAGCAGCCCGGAGGGGGGGCCCACGGGGGGCTACACCTTC.

This clone occurred a few times. This chain's CDR3 is CASSLTGTASNQPQHF. CDR3 DNA sequence: TGTGCCAGCAGCTTGACCGGGACAGCGTCTAATCAGCCCCAGCATTTT. The chain employs TRBV5-8 and TRBJ1-5, with 7 bases lining up with TRBD1. In germline, CDR1 is SGHTS, CDR2 YDEGEE. This CDR3 region has 16 residues. V dropped 1 base and J dropped 4; count of bases not matched to a gene: 8.

This chain connects TRBV6-5 to TRBJ2-3, with a tentative D call TRBD1 (5 bases). V lost 2 bases and J lost 2, with 14 bases in between. Germline V gives CDR1 MNHEY, CDR2 SVGAGI. The CDR3 is made up of 16 amino acids. The CDR3 region has the DNA TGTGCCAGCAGTTACGATGGGGCCTCCTACACAGATACGCAGTATTTT. The encoded protein is CASSYDGASYTDTQYF.

This clone was seen just once. The DNA of the CDR3 is TGTGCCAGCCAGACAAGAATAGGATATGGCTACACCTTC. It translates to CASQTRIGYGYTF. This sequence joins TRBV19 and TRBJ1-2; no reliable D call. CDR1 LNHDA and CDR2 SQIVND come from the germline V gene (reference sequence). The V gene lost 9 bases and the J gene lost 5 bases, with 16 bases spanning the gap. The CDR3 spans 13 residues.

This chain joins TRBV6-5 and TRBJ1-2, with D perhaps matching TRBD1 (5 bases). Germline CDR1 MNHEY, CDR2 SVGAGI. V was cut by 7 bases and J by 6 bases, with 15 bases left in between. This CDR3 has 13 residues. CDR3 loop: CASNTDRRNGYTF. The CDR3 DNA follows: TGTGCCAGCAATACCGACAGAAGGAATGGCTACACCTTC.

This chain joins TRBV7-2 and TRBJ1-1; D is possibly TRBD1 (6 bases). CDR1 is SGHTA and CDR2 is FQGNSA in the germline V gene. The CDR3 is made up of 16 amino acids. V lost 6 bases and J 2 bases, leaving 19 bases between the germline ends. CDR3 region: CASSRLAGGLNTEAFF. The CDR3 DNA is TGTGCCAGCAGTCGACTGGCGGGGGGGCTCAACACTGAAGCTTTCTTT.

In nucleotides, the CDR3 is TGTGCTAGTGTCCTCGACAGTCTTAATCAGCCCCAGCATTTT. This codes for CASVLDSLNQPQHF. The chain has TRBV12-5 and TRBJ1-5; D possibly corresponds to TRBD1 (5 bases). The CDR3 has 14 residues. V was pared by 7 bases and J by 4 bases, with 14 bases between. Germline CDR1 is LGHNT and CDR2 is FRNRAP.

V and J are TRBV6-5 and TRBJ1-2, with 9 nucleotides matching TRBD1. V gave up 5 bases and J gave up 0 bases; unmatched junction bases: 4. The CDR3 is 15 amino acids. The germline CDR1 and CDR2 sequences are MNHEY and SVGAGI. The CDR3 DNA follows: TGTGCCAGCAGTCGACAGGGGGGAACTAACTATGGCTACACCTTC. Its protein product is CASSRQGGTNYGYTF.

The sample holds a few counts of this clone. The CDR3 is CASSPGKGQGDSEAFF. DNA for the CDR3: TGTGCCAGCTCACCGGGGAAGGGACAGGGGGATTCTGAAGCTTTCTTT. The J gene is TRBJ1-1, the V gene TRBV18, with 11 bases that match TRBD1. The CDR3 spans 16 residues. Germline V lookup: CDR1 KGHSH, CDR2 LQKENI. V was pared by 3 bases and J by 6 bases, with 9 bases of the junction left unmatched.

This chain joins TRBV5-1 and TRBJ2-5, with TRBD1 matching 9 bases. V lost 3 bases and J lost 6; bases outside the gene matches: 9. The CDR3 has 15 residues. Germline values: CDR1 SGHRS, CDR2 YFSETQ. CDR3 nucleotides: TGCGCCAGCAGCTCGGGACAGGGACGGTTACAGACCCAGTACTTC. Residues: CASSSGQGRLQTQYF.

The V call is TRBV5-1, the J call TRBJ2-1; 10 nucleotides agree with TRBD2. The CDR3 consists of 19 residues. The V and J ends lost 9 bases and 9 bases, in that order; junction bases with no gene match: 27. Germline V gives CDR1 SGHRS, CDR2 YFSETQ. CDR3 bases: TGCGCCACCAAAGGCAGCGGGGGGGCCTTAGAATCCATTTCGGGTGAGCAGTTCTTC. It translates to CATKGSGGALESISGEQFF.

The chain links TRBV5-5 to TRBJ1-2; D possibly corresponds to TRBD1 (6 bases). The germline V gene has CDR1 SGHKS and CDR2 YYEKEE (reference sequence). The CDR3 has 13 amino acids. Between the trimmed V and J ends, which lost 5 bases and 2 bases, there was a span of 10 bases. CDR3 protein: CASSSTGNYGYTF. CDR3 sequence (DNA): TGTGCCAGCAGTTCTACAGGGAACTATGGCTACACCTTC. Combining the CDR3 with reference TRBV5-5 and TRBJ1-2 gives the whole variable domain DAGVTQSPTHLIKTRGQQVTLRCSPISGHKSVSWYQQVLGQGPQFIFQYYEKEERGRGNFPDRFSARQFPNYSSELNVNALLLGDSALYLCASSSTGNYGYTFGSGTRLTVV.

This clone was seen a few times. V and J are TRBV5-1 and TRBJ1-4; no firm D call. Germline V gives CDR1 SGHRS, CDR2 YFSETQ. The CDR3 runs to 15 residues. V lost 5 bases and J 0 bases, leaving 11 bases between the germline ends. The CDR3 here is CASSPAGTTNEKLFF. CDR3 DNA sequence: TGCGCCAGCAGTCCAGCGGGAACAACTAATGAAAAACTGTTTTTT.

The chain couples TRBV13 to TRBJ1-2; TRBD1 aligns across 7 bases. The J segment lost 7 bases and the V segment lost 0 bases, leaving 11 bases of the junction unmatched. From germline, CDR1 is PRHDT and CDR2 FYEKMQ (reference sequence). The CDR3 loop spans 16 amino acids. CDR3 nucleotides: TGTGCCAGCAGCTTAGGCCCAGACAGGGACGGCAGTGGCTACACCTTC. Translating it yields CASSLGPDRDGSGYTF. The complete variable domain, with remaining parts taken from reference TRBV13 and TRBJ1-2, reads AAGVIQSPRHLIKEKRETATLKCYPIPRHDTVYWYQQGPGQDPQFLISFYEKMQSDKGSIPDRFSAQQFSDYHSELNMSSLELGDSALYFCASSLGPDRDGSGYTFGSGTRLTVV.

On this clone itself: The identical CDR3 is also encoded by other nucleotide sequences in the sample. The chain uses TRBV6-2 or TRBV6-3 and TRBJ2-7; D gene ambiguous. CDR1 is MNHEY and CDR2 is SVGEGT in the germline V gene. The CDR3 is made up of 11 amino acids. Deletions cut 2 bases from V and 6 bases from J, with 5 bases between. The CDR3 sequence is CASSYAGEQYF. Written as DNA, the CDR3 is TGTGCCAGCAGTTACGCCGGCGAGCAGTACTTC.

The gene calls are TRBV19 and TRBJ2-3, with D possibly TRBD2 on 5 matching bases. CDR1 and CDR2 (germline): LNHDA, SQIVND (reference sequence). The CDR3 is 15 amino acids. V lost 2 bases and J lost 0, with 9 bases in between. The CDR3 nucleotides read TGTGCCAGTAGTATATTGGAGGATAGCACAGATACGCAGTATTTT. Amino acid sequence: CASSILEDSTDTQYF.

This chain connects TRBV10-3 to TRBJ1-1; tentatively, D is TRBD1 (5 bases). Deletions cut 6 bases from V and 5 bases from J, with 10 bases between. Germline V gives CDR1 ENHRY, CDR2 SYGVKD. The CDR3 has 12 amino acids. CDR3 DNA sequence: TGTGCCATCAGCTTAAAGGGGACTGAAGCTTTCTTT. Its translation is CAISLKGTEAFF.

The chain is built from TRBV6-5 and TRBJ1-1; D possibly corresponds to TRBD1 (6 bases). This CDR3 comprises 14 residues. The V end lost 4 bases, the J end lost 7 bases, and 16 bases lay between the germline ends. Germline CDR1 MNHEY, CDR2 SVGAGI. The CDR3 bases are TGTGCCAGCAGTTTGTCCCACTCGGACAGTGAAGCTTTCTTT. This gives the protein CASSLSHSDSEAFF.